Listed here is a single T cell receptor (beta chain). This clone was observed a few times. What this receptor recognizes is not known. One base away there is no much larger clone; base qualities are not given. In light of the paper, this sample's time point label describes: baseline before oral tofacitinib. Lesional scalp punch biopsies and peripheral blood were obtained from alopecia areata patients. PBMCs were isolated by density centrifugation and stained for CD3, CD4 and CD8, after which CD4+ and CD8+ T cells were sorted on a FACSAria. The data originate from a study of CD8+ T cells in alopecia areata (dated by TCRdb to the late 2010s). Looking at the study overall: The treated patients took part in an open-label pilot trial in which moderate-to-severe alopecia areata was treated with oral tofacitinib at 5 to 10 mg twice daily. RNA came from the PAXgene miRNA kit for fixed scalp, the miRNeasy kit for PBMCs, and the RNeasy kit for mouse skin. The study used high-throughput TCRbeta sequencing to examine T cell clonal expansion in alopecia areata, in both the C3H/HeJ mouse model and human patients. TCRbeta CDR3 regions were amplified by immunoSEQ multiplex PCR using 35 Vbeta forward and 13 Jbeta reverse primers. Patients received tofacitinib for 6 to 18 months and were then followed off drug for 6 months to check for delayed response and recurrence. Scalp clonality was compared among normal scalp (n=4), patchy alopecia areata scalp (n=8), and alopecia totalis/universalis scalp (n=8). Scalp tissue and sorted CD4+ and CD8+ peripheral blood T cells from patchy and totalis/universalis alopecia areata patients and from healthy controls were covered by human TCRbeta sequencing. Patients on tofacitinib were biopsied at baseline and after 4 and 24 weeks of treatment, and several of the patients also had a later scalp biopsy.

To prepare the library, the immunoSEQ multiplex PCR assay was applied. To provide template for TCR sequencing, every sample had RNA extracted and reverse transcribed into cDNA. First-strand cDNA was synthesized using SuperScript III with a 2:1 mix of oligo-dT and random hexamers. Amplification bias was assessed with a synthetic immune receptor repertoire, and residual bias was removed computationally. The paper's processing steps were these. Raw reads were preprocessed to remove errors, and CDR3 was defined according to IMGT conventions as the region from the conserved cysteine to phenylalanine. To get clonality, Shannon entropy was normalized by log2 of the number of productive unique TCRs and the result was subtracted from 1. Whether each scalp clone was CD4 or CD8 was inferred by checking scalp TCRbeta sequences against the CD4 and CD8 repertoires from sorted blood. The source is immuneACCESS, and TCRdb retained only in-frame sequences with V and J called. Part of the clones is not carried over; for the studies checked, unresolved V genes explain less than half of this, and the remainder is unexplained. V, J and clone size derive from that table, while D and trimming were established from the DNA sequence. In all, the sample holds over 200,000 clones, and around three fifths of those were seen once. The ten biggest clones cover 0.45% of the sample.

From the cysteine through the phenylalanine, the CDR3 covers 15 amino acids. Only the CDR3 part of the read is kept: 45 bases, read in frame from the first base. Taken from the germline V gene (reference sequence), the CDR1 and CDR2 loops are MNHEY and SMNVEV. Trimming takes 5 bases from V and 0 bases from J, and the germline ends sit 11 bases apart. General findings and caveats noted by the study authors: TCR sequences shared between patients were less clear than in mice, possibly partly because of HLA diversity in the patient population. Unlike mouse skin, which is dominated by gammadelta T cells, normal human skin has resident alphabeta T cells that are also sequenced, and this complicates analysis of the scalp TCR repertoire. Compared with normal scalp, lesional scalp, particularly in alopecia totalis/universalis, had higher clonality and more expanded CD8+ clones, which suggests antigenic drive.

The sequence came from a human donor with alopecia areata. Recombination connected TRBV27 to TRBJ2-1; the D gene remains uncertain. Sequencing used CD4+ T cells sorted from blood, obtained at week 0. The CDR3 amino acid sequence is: CASSQIYSSYNEQFF. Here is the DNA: TGTGCCAGCAGTCAAATATACTCCTCCTACAATGAGCAGTTCTTC.